Below, one T cell receptor (beta chain) is given with its context. What it binds is unknown. 60 Vbeta and 13 Jbeta primers were used in PCR. Profiled with immunoSEQ multiplex PCR; TCRdb holds only in-frame clones, not every one. This sample has more than 140,000 clones, with 70% to 80% found just once. The CDR3 has 17 residues. The V and J ends lost 6 bases and 7 bases respectively, with 25 bases between them. The germline V gene encodes CDR1 MNHEY and CDR2 SMNVEV (reference sequence). The record originates from a study of cytomegalovirus exposure and HLA in healthy donors. On the study more broadly: Ancestry clustering placed 70% to 90% of approximately 420 genotyped donors in the Caucasian-associated cluster. Findings and caveats of the study: Indistinguishability led to the exclusion of some V segments, TRBV6-2 and TRBV6-3 included. CMV serostatus stood as the only immune exposure information on hand.

Sample: PBMCs. The chain combines TRBV27 with TRBJ1-5; TRBD1 is a possible D gene (6 bases). This TCR was sampled from a female donor in good health and CMV-seronegative. The CDR3 DNA reads as TGTGCCAGCAGCCCCTGGATGACCCGCGGGGGGGCACAGCCCCAGCATTTT. Translation gives CASSPWMTRGGAQPQHF.